The 5 T cell receptor beta chains presented below share a single source sample, sequenced in a study of vaccination effects on CD4 cells after COVID-19. No antigen has been assigned to these receptors. Subsequent to less than 13 days of culture, CD4+ T cells were isolated. Each participant was administered two doses of either the BNT162b2 or the mRNA-1273 vaccine. Assay used: immunoSEQ multiplex PCR; TCRdb lists only in-frame clones, some missing. The table shows 50,000 to 60,000 clones, with about 78% occurring only once. The sample was CD4+ T cells from PBMCs cultured without peptide, taken after COVID-19 vaccination. These receptors were obtained from a human donor who received a COVID-19 vaccine.

This chain joins TRBV2 and TRBJ1-4, with TRBD1 identical over 10 bases. Germline CDR1 is SNHLY and CDR2 is FYNNEI. The length of the CDR3 is 13 residues. J was trimmed by 8 bases and V by 6 bases; bases with no gene match: 3. CDR3 region: CASRTDRGEKLFF. The DNA of the CDR3 is TGTGCCAGCAGGACGGACAGGGGGGAAAAACTGTTTTTT.

The chain joins TRBV21-1 to TRBJ2-7; the D call TRBD1 from the table was never checked on the DNA. TRBV21-1 is tagged as a pseudogene. This CDR3 has 17 residues. CDR3 in DNA: TGTGCCAGCAGCATCTCGGGGGGGGGACAGGGGTTCTACGAGCAGTACTTC. Residues: CASSISGGGQGFYEQYF.

V gene TRBV5-4 combines with J gene TRBJ2-1; perhaps D is TRBD1 or TRBD2 (5 bases each). This CDR3 comprises 15 residues. Germline V gene sequence: CDR1 SGHNT, CDR2 YYREEE (reference sequence). The ends were cut back, 5 bases at V and 6 bases at J, with 18 bases in the middle. CDR3 sequence: CASSHTGTKINEQFF. The CDR3 DNA is TGTGCCAGCAGTCATACCGGGACCAAAATCAATGAGCAGTTCTTC.

The rearrangement links TRBV2 to TRBJ2-2; weak D call: TRBD1 (6 bases). Trimming took off 4 bases at V and 4 bases at J, with 10 bases between the two ends. Germline values: CDR1 SNHLY, CDR2 FYNNEI. The CDR3 is made up of 14 amino acids. The CDR3, as DNA: TGTGCCAGCAGTGTAAGGACAGTCACCGGGGAGCTGTTTTTT. Amino acid sequence: CASSVRTVTGELFF.

The V gene is TRBV7-9, the J gene TRBJ1-1; no definite D call. The CDR3 is 12 amino acids. Between the trimmed V and J ends, which lost 5 bases and 3 bases, there was a span of 7 bases. Germline lookup yields CDR1 SEHNR and CDR2 FQNEAQ (reference sequence). In nucleotides, the CDR3 is TGTGCCAGCAGCCACCCCTACACTGAAGCTTTCTTT. The encoded protein is CASSHPYTEAFF.